This T cell receptor beta chain derives from a study of T cell responses to AZD1222 COVID-19 vaccine. Study findings and constraints: Elevations in Spike-specific TCR breadth and depth followed administration of two AZD1222 doses.

With respect to this clone: As yet, its antigen is unknown.

The CDR3 is made up of 15 amino acids. In germline, CDR1 is MNHEY, CDR2 SVGAGI. V lost 6 bases, J lost 5 bases, and 17 bases lay in between. The method was immunoSEQ multiplex PCR; TCRdb's version includes in-frame clones alone and lacks a portion of them. This repertoire shows approximately 130,000 clones, 80% to 95% found once; its top ten account for more than 2.5%. Sequencing was performed on peripheral blood, taken on day 0 of AZD1222 vaccination. This TCR was recovered from an adult in good health. The chain joins TRBV6-5 to TRBJ1-5; TRBD1 is a possible D gene (5 bases). The CDR3 DNA sequence: TGTGCCAGCAGAAACTCCGGCGTGGGGGATCAGCCCCAGCATTTT. As protein: CASRNSGVGDQPQHF.